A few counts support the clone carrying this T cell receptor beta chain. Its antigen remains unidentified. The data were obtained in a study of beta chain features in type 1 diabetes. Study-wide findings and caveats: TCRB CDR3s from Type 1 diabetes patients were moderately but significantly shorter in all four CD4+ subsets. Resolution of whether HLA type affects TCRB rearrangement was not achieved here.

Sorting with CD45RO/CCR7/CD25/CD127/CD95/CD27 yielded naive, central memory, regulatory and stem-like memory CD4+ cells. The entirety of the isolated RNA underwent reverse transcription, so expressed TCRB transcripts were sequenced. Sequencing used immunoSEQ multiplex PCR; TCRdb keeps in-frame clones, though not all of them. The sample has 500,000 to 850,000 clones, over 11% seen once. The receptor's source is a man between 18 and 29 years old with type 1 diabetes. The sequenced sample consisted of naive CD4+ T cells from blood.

The CDR3 DNA follows: TGTGCCAGCAGCTTAGAGAACCGCCAGAACACAGATACGCAGTATTTT. Translated: CASSLENRQNTDTQYF. The chain carries TRBV7-2 and TRBJ2-3; D not certain. V gave up 1 base and J gave up 2 bases, with 13 bases separating them. The CDR3 is made up of 16 amino acids. The germline V gene encodes CDR1 SGHTA and CDR2 FQGNSA. Full variable domain (rest looked up from reference TRBV7-2 and TRBJ2-3): GAGVSQSPSNKVTEKGKDVELRCDPISGHTALYWYRQSLGQGLEFLIYFQGNSAPDKSGLPSDRFSAERTGGSVSTLTIQRTQQEDSAVYLCASSLENRQNTDTQYFGPGTRLTVL.